A single sample gave rise to the 17 T cell receptor beta chains below, sequenced in a study of T cell repertoires in ileal Crohn's disease. Profiling relied on immunoSEQ multiplex PCR, and the TCRdb table lists in-frame clones only, not all of them. The table has around 14,000 clones, 70% seen once. What was sequenced was ileal tissue. These receptors were taken from an adult with Crohn's disease.

The sample holds a few counts of this clone. V and J are TRBV10-1 and TRBJ2-5, with no clear D. The CDR3 runs to 15 residues. Germline loops: CDR1 WNHNN, CDR2 SYGVQD (reference sequence). V was pared by 2 bases and J by 5 bases, with 15 bases between. In DNA form, the CDR3 reads TGCGCCAGCAGTGAGGCCGGAGACACTTCGGAGACCCAGTACTTC. This translates into CASSEAGDTSETQYF.

This clone ranks as medium-sized. The V and J genes are TRBV27 and TRBJ2-7, with D tentatively TRBD1 (6 bases). Per the germline V gene, CDR1 is MNHEY and CDR2 is SMNVEV (reference sequence). The ends were cut back, 5 bases at V and 5 bases at J, with 22 bases in the middle. The CDR3 extends over 16 amino acids. The CDR3 DNA sequence: TGTGCCAGCAGTCAGGACAGCTCCTTGTTTGGCGACGAGCAGTACTTC. Translating it yields CASSQDSSLFGDEQYF.

V gene TRBV6-1 combines with J gene TRBJ2-5; D is undetermined. V lost 6 bases and J 4 bases, leaving 3 bases between the germline ends. From germline, CDR1 is MNHNS and CDR2 SASEGT. The CDR3 has 10 residues. CDR3 sequence: CASRRETQYF. CDR3 in DNA: TGTGCCAGCAGGAGAGAGACCCAGTACTTC.

V usage is TRBV7-2 and J usage is TRBJ1-1; D is undetermined. Germline assignment: CDR1 SGHTA and CDR2 FQGNSA. There are 13 residues in the CDR3. With 5 bases removed from V and 0 bases from J, the gap between germline ends came to 7 bases. CDR3 sequence reads: CASSADLNTEAFF. For the CDR3, the DNA is TGTGCCAGCAGCGCTGACTTGAACACTGAAGCTTTCTTT.

This chain connects TRBV6-6 to TRBJ2-2; TRBD1 matches 10 bases. The CDR3 runs 15 residues. The V gene end was trimmed by 5 bases and the J gene end by 7 bases; junction bases not matched to a gene: 7. The germline V gene encodes CDR1 MNHNY and CDR2 SVGAGI (reference sequence). The CDR3 is CASSRGTGVHGELFF. For the CDR3, the DNA is TGTGCCAGCAGTCGTGGGACAGGGGTTCACGGGGAGCTGTTTTTT.

The gene calls are TRBV7-9 and TRBJ2-3, with unresolved D. V shed 5 bases and J shed 5 bases, with 8 bases lying between them. Germline CDR1 reads SEHNR; CDR2 reads FQNEAQ (reference sequence). The CDR3 has 12 residues. In DNA, the CDR3 is TGTGCCAGCAGCCCCCAGATAGATACGCAGTATTTT. This translates into CASSPQIDTQYF.

The rearrangement links TRBV27 to TRBJ2-2, with TRBD2 matching 12 bases. CDR1 and CDR2 (germline): MNHEY, SMNVEV (reference sequence). CDR3 length: 15 residues. V shed 7 bases, J shed 6 bases, and the junction held 6 bases outside the gene matches. In DNA form, the CDR3 reads TGTGCCAGCACTAGCGGGGGGGCCAGCGCCGGGGAGCTGTTTTTT. Its protein is CASTSGGASAGELFF.

This rearrangement joins TRBV30 to TRBJ2-7; TRBD1 might be the D (6 bases). Deletions cut 7 bases from V and 5 bases from J, with 15 bases between. Germline assignment: CDR1 GTSNPN and CDR2 SVGIG (reference sequence). There are 12 residues in the CDR3. This chain's CDR3 is CAYSQGSDEQYF. The DNA of the CDR3 is TGTGCCTATTCCCAGGGGAGCGACGAGCAGTACTTC.

The chain employs TRBV5-1 and TRBJ2-1, with 7 bases that match TRBD2. The CDR3 loop spans 14 amino acids. J gave up 2 bases and V 2 bases, and 1 base lay outside the gene matches. The V gene's germline CDR1 is SGHRS and CDR2 YFSETQ. CDR3 sequence: CASSLAGPYNEQFF. DNA for the CDR3: TGCGCCAGCAGCTTAGCGGGGCCCTACAATGAGCAGTTCTTC.

The chain uses TRBV12-5 and TRBJ2-3; 12 bases are a match to TRBD2. Germline assignment: CDR1 LGHNT and CDR2 FRNRAP. V lost 8 bases and J lost 5; bases outside the gene matches: 11. The CDR3 length is 16 residues. CDR3: CASQSLAGGPGDTQYF. DNA for the CDR3: TGTGCTAGTCAATCCCTAGCGGGGGGGCCGGGAGATACGCAGTATTTT.

The rearrangement links TRBV7-7 to TRBJ2-5; 14 bases fit TRBD2. The CDR3 is 12 residues long. Germline V gene lookup returns CDR1 SSHAT and CDR2 FNYEAQ (reference sequence). The CDR3 protein is CAAGLAGVTQYF. In DNA, the CDR3 is TGTGCTGCGGGACTAGCGGGGGTGACCCAGTACTTC.

The chain employs TRBV29-1 and TRBJ2-7; tentatively, D is TRBD2 (5 bases). In germline, CDR1 is SQVTM, CDR2 ANQGSEA. This CDR3 has 13 amino acids. V lost 6 bases, J lost 10 bases, and 22 bases lay in between. The CDR3 DNA sequence: TGCAGCGTCCCCGACCTAGGAGGCCTGAAACAGTACTTC. Amino acid sequence: CSVPDLGGLKQYF.

This clone was recorded once. This sequence joins TRBV27 and TRBJ1-1, with a weak D call TRBD1 (5 bases). This CDR3 region has 14 residues. Germline lookup yields CDR1 MNHEY and CDR2 SMNVEV (reference sequence). Trimming stripped 9 bases from V and 0 bases from J, with 14 bases between. DNA for the CDR3: TGTGCCAGTGCCGGCTGGGGGATGAACACTGAAGCTTTCTTT. Encoded protein: CASAGWGMNTEAFF.

This clone was seen only a few times. The chain is built from TRBV11-3 and TRBJ2-1, with no clear D. CDR3 length: 13 residues. The germline V and J ends were trimmed by 8 bases and 3 bases, with 11 bases remaining between them. CDR1 and CDR2 (germline): SGHNT, YENEEA. In nucleotides, the CDR3 is TGTGCCAGCTCCAAAGGCGGCTACAATGAGCAGTTCTTC. Residues: CASSKGGYNEQFF.

The gene calls are TRBV6-1 and TRBJ1-2; D may be TRBD1 (5 bases). V was trimmed by 0 bases and J by 4 bases, leaving 9 bases between them. The germline CDR1 and CDR2 sequences are MNHNS and SASEGT. The CDR3 has 14 amino acids. The DNA of the CDR3 is TGTGCCAGCAGTGAAGCGCTTGGGGCCTATGGCTACACCTTC. It encodes CASSEALGAYGYTF.

The chain recombines TRBV2 with TRBJ2-3, with 16 bases that match TRBD2. The CDR3 extends over 19 amino acids. J lost 5 bases, V lost 4 bases, and 12 bases had no gene match. The germline V gene has CDR1 SNHLY and CDR2 FYNNEI. CDR3 region: CASSATGTSGGVAQDTQYF. The CDR3 DNA sequence: TGTGCCAGCAGTGCCACCGGGACTAGCGGGGGGGTTGCACAAGATACGCAGTATTTT.

This chain uses TRBV19 with TRBJ1-6; D is ambiguous. The germline gives CDR1 LNHDA, CDR2 SQIVND (reference sequence). V was trimmed by 6 bases and J by 9 bases, leaving 9 bases between them. This CDR3 is built from 12 residues. The CDR3 DNA is TGTGCCAGTAGCTCGATATCTTCACCCCTCCACTTT. This encodes CASSSISSPLHF.